This T cell receptor (beta chain) was captured by sequencing in a study of early T cells in non-severe SARS-CoV-2 infection. About the research overall: Sequenced material consisted of bulk RNA (from unsorted whole blood), and chains were unpaired. The study's findings and limits: In VDJdb matching, anti-spike CD8 responses were favored while private and CD4 specificities went missing.

The CDR3 covers 16 residues. The J segment lost 2 bases and the V segment lost 5 bases, leaving 5 bases of the junction unmatched. The germline CDR1 and CDR2 sequences are SGHTA and FQGTGA. A few counts support this clonotype. Its antigen is as yet unknown. Individual cDNA molecules received unique molecular identifiers. TCRdb independently ran MiXCR on the 5' RACE reads; one entry per CDR3 protein. Of 70,000 to 95,000 distinct CDR3 sequences listed, approximately 14% are singletons. The rearrangement links TRBV7-3 to TRBJ2-2; 10 bases align to TRBD2. Sequencing was done on a sample of whole blood. The TCR sequence derives from an adult who was a healthcare worker with PCR-confirmed SARS-CoV-2 infection or an uninfected control (not recorded which). In nucleotides, the CDR3 is TGTGCCAGCAGCCCGCTAGCGGGGGTCAACACCGGGGAGCTGTTTTTT. This gives the protein CASSPLAGVNTGELFF.